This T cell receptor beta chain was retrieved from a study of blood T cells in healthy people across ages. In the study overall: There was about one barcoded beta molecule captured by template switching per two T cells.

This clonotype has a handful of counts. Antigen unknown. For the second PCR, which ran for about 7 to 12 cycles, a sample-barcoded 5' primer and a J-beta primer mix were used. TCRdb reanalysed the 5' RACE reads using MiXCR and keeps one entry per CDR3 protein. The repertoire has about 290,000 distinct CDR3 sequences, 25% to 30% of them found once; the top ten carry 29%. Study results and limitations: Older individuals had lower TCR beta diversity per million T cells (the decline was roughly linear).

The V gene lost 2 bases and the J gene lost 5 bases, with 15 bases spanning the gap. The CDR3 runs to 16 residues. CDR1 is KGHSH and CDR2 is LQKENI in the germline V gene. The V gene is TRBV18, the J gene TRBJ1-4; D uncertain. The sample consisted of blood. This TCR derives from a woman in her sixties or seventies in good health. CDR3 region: CASSPSMGGINEKLFF. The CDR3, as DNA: TGTGCCAGCTCACCAAGCATGGGAGGGATAAATGAAAAACTGTTTTTT.